This T cell receptor (beta chain) derives from a study of blood T cell repertoires in COVID-19 (dated by TCRdb to 2020 to 2021). General notes on the study: Samples from collaborators originated in the United States, Italy and Spain and spanned both the acute and convalescent phases of COVID-19. Sample metadata almost always included a de-identified subject ID, COVID-19 status, age in years and sex. Where available, HLA class I and class II types were taken from metadata supplied by the sample provider and were not determined by assay-based typing. The prospective study material was composed of cDNA or gDNA derived from T cells, B-cell-depleted T cells, or PBMCs. The repertoires were released in a freely available public database meant as a resource for research on the immune response to SARS-CoV-2. The dataset comprised deeply sampled blood TCRbeta repertoires from subjects exposed to, actively infected with, or recovered from COVID-19. Samples came from the ongoing ImmuneRACE study (first 160 participants) plus 1,254 subjects from 6 global collaborators.

Taken from cysteine to phenylalanine, the CDR3 has 15 residues. Here the CDR3 DNA is all that survives: 45 bases in frame from base 1. The germline V gene provides CDR1 SQVTM and CDR2 ANQGSEA. V lost 5 bases and J lost 8 bases; the stretch between them is 21 bases long. The immunoSEQ Assay, a bias-controlled multiplex PCR, was used to amplify TCRbeta CDR3 regions from genomic DNA. In the paper's pipeline: Within the assay, amplification of reference gene primers was used to estimate how many nucleated cells each sample contained. To quantify the absolute abundance of each unique TCRbeta CDR3 rearrangement, sequence reads were collapsed and filtered. For each sample, productive Simpson clonality was calculated as the square root of Simpson's diversity index over productive rearrangements. TCRdb re-hosts the immuneACCESS table, in-frame sequences only. Its copies lack some clones; in the studies checked, an unresolved V gene accounts for under half of them, and the cause for the rest is not known. The DNA was the basis for D and trimming; V, J and clone size are from that table. The sample table shows tens of thousands of clones, and around 91% are seen once. Clones ranked in the top ten supply 1.9% of the sample.

Collaborating institutions collected whole blood in K2EDTA tubes following their own protocols. For TCRbeta analysis, collaborators shipped samples in one of three forms: frozen whole blood, isolated PBMCs, or DNA extracted from either of those sample types. Overall study outcomes, separate from this receptor: How much clinical and demographic metadata was included differed by source and by participant, and the metadata was provided uncurated.

About this clone: The antigen it binds to is not known. No clone much larger than this one lies a single base away; base qualities are absent.

Recombination joined TRBV29-1 with TRBJ1-4; matching of 5 bases hints at TRBD1 as the D gene. The receptor's source is a woman between 50 and 59 years old in a cohort sampled during active COVID-19. Sequencing used peripheral blood. This receptor has the CDR3 CSVSRGSGVTEKLFF. In nucleotides, the sequence is TGCAGCGTTTCCCGGGGGAGCGGGGTAACAGAAAAACTGTTTTTT. The variable domain in full, with residues beyond the CDR3 obtained from the reference TRBV29-1 and TRBJ1-4 genes, is SAVISQKPSRDICQRGTSLTIQCQVDSQVTMMFWYRQQPGQSLTLIATANQGSEATYESGFVIDKFPISRPNLTFSTLTVSNMSPEDSSIYLCSVSRGSGVTEKLFFGSGTQLSVL.